The next 28 T cell receptor beta chains were all read from a single sample in a study of blood T cells in healthy people across ages. Next came a second PCR, run for about 6 to 12 cycles, which used a sample-barcoded 5' primer along with a J-beta primer mix. TCRdb reanalysed the 5' RACE reads using MiXCR and keeps one entry per CDR3 protein. This table holds about 1.7 million distinct CDR3 sequences, 28% found once. Specimen: blood. The source is a woman in her 30s in good health.

This chain joins TRBV4-1 and TRBJ2-7; maybe TRBD2 (6 bases). CDR3 length: 19 amino acids. Trimming removed 4 bases from V and 1 base from J, with 26 bases in between. The germline V gene encodes CDR1 MGHRA and CDR2 YSYEKL. This CDR3 reads CASSLGTWRLEDLSYEQYF. The CDR3 DNA is TGCGCCAGCAGCCTTGGGACTTGGCGTCTAGAGGATTTATCCTACGAGCAGTACTTC.

This clonotype was detected a few times. This chain connects TRBV29-1 to TRBJ2-3; D may match TRBD1 or TRBD2 (5 bases each). Per the germline V gene, CDR1 is SQVTM and CDR2 is ANQGSEA. The CDR3 is 16 residues long. V gave up 7 bases and J gave up 4 bases, with 24 bases separating them. Here the CDR3 DNA reads TGCAGCGCCGTCCCTGCGGTGGTGGGGGAAGCAGATACGCAGTATTTT. It specifies CSAVPAVVGEADTQYF.

This clonotype was picked up many times. The genes are TRBV14 and TRBJ2-1, with D unresolved. The CDR3 is 12 amino acids. Germline values: CDR1 SGHDN, CDR2 FVKESK. Trimming removed 3 bases at V and 4 bases at J, with 4 bases between. CDR3 in DNA: TGTGCCAGCAGCCAGTTTTACAATGAGCAGTTCTTC. This gives the protein CASSQFYNEQFF.

The rearrangement links TRBV5-5 to TRBJ1-6, with no clear D. V was pared by 2 bases and J by 13 bases, with 16 bases between. The CDR3 spans 14 residues. The germline V gene has CDR1 SGHKS and CDR2 YYEKEE (reference sequence). CDR3 sequence: CASSLARSMIPLHF. CDR3 sequence (DNA): TGTGCCAGCAGCTTAGCCAGGTCGATGATTCCCCTCCACTTT.

Many counts were recorded for this clonotype. The chain is built from TRBV28 and TRBJ1-2; tentative D call: TRBD1 (6 bases). CDR3 length equals 16 residues. From germline, CDR1 is MDHEN and CDR2 SYDVKM. The ends were cut back, 3 bases at V and 0 bases at J, with 14 bases in the middle. CDR3 sequence: CASSFGQLRSNYGYTF. CDR3 nucleotide sequence: TGTGCCAGCAGTTTCGGACAGCTTAGGTCTAACTATGGCTACACCTTC.

CDR3 nucleotide sequence: TGTGCCAGCAGTTTTAGTCCGGGGAGATATAATTCACCCCTCCACTTT. Translation: CASSFSPGRYNSPLHF. This sequence joins TRBV12-3 or TRBV12-4 and TRBJ1-6; D unclear. The ends were cut back, 3 bases at V and 4 bases at J, with 13 bases in the middle. This CDR3 spans 16 amino acids.

This clonotype was observed many times. The chain carries TRBV5-1 and TRBJ2-2; 9 positions agree with TRBD1. The V gene end was trimmed by 4 bases and the J gene end by 4 bases; junction bases not matched to a gene: 2. CDR1 and CDR2 (germline): SGHRS, YFSETQ. The CDR3 totals 14 residues. The CDR3 DNA is TGCGCCAGCAGCGCGGACAGGGGCACCGGGGAGCTGTTTTTT. Protein product: CASSADRGTGELFF.

In its sample, this clonotype was seen many times. This chain joins TRBV20-1 and TRBJ2-4, with D possibly matching TRBD2 (6 bases). The CDR3 contains 14 residues. In germline, CDR1 is DFQATT, CDR2 SNEGSKA (reference sequence). In nucleotides, the CDR3 is TGCAGCGCAGCGGGCGAGCTAGCCAAAAACATTCAGTACTTC. Amino acids: CSAAGELAKNIQYF.

V is TRBV14 and J is TRBJ2-3; maybe TRBD1 (5 bases). The CDR3 consists of 15 residues. The germline CDR1 and CDR2 sequences are SGHDN and FVKESK. The V gene lost 1 base and the J gene lost 4 bases, with 12 bases spanning the gap. In DNA, the CDR3 is TGTGCCAGCAGCCAAGGGCAGGGTGCCCCAGATACGCAGTATTTT. The encoded protein is CASSQGQGAPDTQYF.

Comment on this clonotype: A clone one base away is much larger, so this may be a read error. The rearrangement links TRBV4-3 to TRBJ2-7, with 9 bases that match TRBD2. The DNA matches TRBJ2-5 better at its end, which makes the J call doubtful. Germline loops: CDR1 LGHNA, CDR2 YSLEER. This CDR3 contains 16 residues. The CDR3 coding sequence is TGCGCCGGCAGCCAAGATTGGATTAGCGGGAGAAAGACCCAGTACTTC. Translating gives CAGSQDWISGRKTQYF.

This clonotype was seen only a few times. The V gene is TRBV4-3, the J gene TRBJ2-1; 10 bases match TRBD2. The J segment lost 8 bases and the V segment lost 0 bases, leaving 7 bases of the junction unmatched. The V gene's germline CDR1 is LGHNA and CDR2 YSLEER. CDR3 length: 16 amino acids. The CDR3 DNA is TGCGCCAGCAGCCAAGAACCCGACCTAGCGGGAGATGAGCAGTTCTTC. Amino acids: CASSQEPDLAGDEQFF.

Points on this clonotype: The CDR3 carries no conserved terminal phenylalanine or tryptophan, so it likely arises from a read error. The chain combines TRBV20-1 with TRBJ2-3, with 8 bases that match TRBD1. The CDR3 is 16 residues long. Per germline, CDR1 DFQATT and CDR2 SNEGSKA (reference sequence). The CDR3 reads CSARENSGAGTGTQYL. CDR3 bases: TGCAGTGCTAGAGAGAACAGCGGAGCTGGGACAGGTACGCAGTATTTG.

This clonotype was detected only a few times. The chain couples TRBV4-2 to TRBJ1-3, with D tentatively TRBD1 (6 bases). The V end lost 3 bases, the J end lost 4 bases, and 13 bases lay between the germline ends. The CDR3 is 15 residues long. The germline V gene has CDR1 LGHNA and CDR2 YNFKEQ. The CDR3 reads CASSHLTGSGNTIYF. The CDR3 region has the DNA TGTGCCAGCAGCCATCTAACAGGGTCGGGAAACACCATATATTTT.

The CDR3 region is CASSPSGGGQPQHF. The CDR3 nucleotides are TGTGCCAGCTCACCGTCCGGGGGCGGTCAGCCCCAGCATTTT. V gene TRBV18 combines with J gene TRBJ1-5; the D gene is possibly TRBD1 (6 bases). The CDR3 covers 14 residues. Germline lookup yields CDR1 KGHSH and CDR2 LQKENI. Trimming removed 3 bases at V and 6 bases at J, with 12 bases between. Variable domain in full (rest from reference TRBV18 and TRBJ1-5): NAGVMQNPRHLVRRRGQEARLRCSPMKGHSHVYWYRQLPEEGLKFMVYLQKENIIDESGMPKERFSAEFPKEGPSILRIQQVVRGDSAAYFCASSPSGGGQPQHFGDGTRLSIL.

The genes are TRBV28 and TRBJ2-6; TRBD1 is a possible D gene (6 bases). With 5 bases removed from V and 3 bases from J, the gap between germline ends came to 14 bases. Germline CDR1 MDHEN, CDR2 SYDVKM. This CDR3 has 16 amino acids. The CDR3 is CASSLTGFGGANVLTF. For the CDR3, the DNA is TGTGCCAGCAGTCTTACAGGGTTCGGTGGGGCCAACGTCCTGACTTTC.

There are a few counts of this clonotype. This chain connects TRBV7-9 to TRBJ2-1, with TRBD2 matching 9 bases. The germline gives CDR1 SEHNR, CDR2 FQNEAQ (reference sequence). J gave up 7 bases and V 1 base, and 11 bases lay outside the gene matches. This CDR3 has 17 amino acids. This CDR3 is CASSLDVGPSGENEQFF. As DNA, the CDR3 is TGTGCCAGCAGCTTAGACGTTGGGCCTAGCGGGGAGAATGAGCAGTTCTTC.

This clonotype has a count of ten or more. The rearrangement uses TRBV5-1 and TRBJ2-1; 9 bases line up with TRBD1. Trimming at V came to 4 bases and at J to 8 bases, leaving 4 bases not matched to a gene. Germline V gene data show CDR1 as SGHRS and CDR2 as YFSETQ. The CDR3 length is 13 residues. The CDR3 sequence: CASSITGGDEQFF. CDR3 bases: TGCGCCAGCAGCATAACAGGGGGCGATGAGCAGTTCTTC.

This sequence joins TRBV11-2 and TRBJ2-4, with 9 positions matching TRBD1. CDR1 and CDR2 from the germline V gene are SGHAT and FQNNGV. This CDR3 is 15 amino acids long. V was pared by 5 bases and J by 13 bases, with 15 bases of the junction left unmatched. This chain's CDR3 is CASSLRDRDSDEQYF. The CDR3 DNA follows: TGTGCCAGCAGCCTCCGGGACAGGGATAGCGATGAGCAGTACTTC.

This clonotype was observed a handful of times. This chain connects TRBV7-9 to TRBJ2-5, with TRBD1 matching over 10 bases. Germline CDR1 is SEHNR and CDR2 is FQNEAQ (reference sequence). This CDR3 spans 16 amino acids. V was pared by 5 bases and J by 2 bases, with 8 bases of the junction left unmatched. The CDR3 nucleotides are TGTGCCAGCAGCCGGACCGACAGGGGGCTACAAGAGACCCAGTACTTC. Translated: CASSRTDRGLQETQYF. Drawing the rest from reference TRBV7-9 and TRBJ2-5, the complete variable domain is DTGVSQNPRHKITKRGQNVTFRCDPISEHNRLYWYRQTLGQGPEFLTYFQNEAQLEKSRLLSDRFSAERPKGSFSTLEIQRTEQGDSAMYLCASSRTDRGLQETQYFGPGTRLLVL.

This clonotype appeared a few times. V and J are TRBV27 and TRBJ1-2; TRBD1 is a possible D gene (6 bases). The germline V and J ends were trimmed by 6 bases and 7 bases, with 12 bases remaining between them. The CDR3 totals 12 residues. CDR1 and CDR2 from the germline V gene are MNHEY and SMNVEV (reference sequence). The CDR3 bases are TGTGCCAGCAGGGGGGCGAGGTCTGGCTACACCTTC. Translating gives CASRGARSGYTF.

This clonotype was seen ten or more times. The chain is built from TRBV29-1 and TRBJ2-1; 10 bases align to TRBD2. From germline, CDR1 is SQVTM and CDR2 ANQGSEA. The CDR3 consists of 12 residues. J lost 10 bases, V lost 6 bases, and 6 bases had no gene match. CDR3 bases: TGCAGCGTGGCCGGGACTAGCGAAGAGCAGTTCTTC. Translated: CSVAGTSEEQFF.

The gene calls are TRBV20-1 and TRBJ1-1; no firm D call. CDR1 is DFQATT and CDR2 is SNEGSKA in the germline V gene (reference sequence). This CDR3 is built from 14 residues. V was pared by 1 base and J by 1 base, with 10 bases between. CDR3: CSARVVGRNTEAFF. The CDR3, as DNA: TGCAGTGCTAGAGTGGTGGGGAGGAACACTGAAGCTTTCTTT.

The chain employs TRBV5-1 and TRBJ1-2, with D possibly being TRBD1 (6 bases). The CDR3 consists of 17 residues. Germline loops: CDR1 SGHRS, CDR2 YFSETQ. V dropped 3 bases and J dropped 6 bases, with 24 bases sitting between them. The CDR3 is CASSSDPNAGTRDGYTF. CDR3 DNA: TGCGCCAGCAGCTCTGATCCCAATGCCGGGACAAGAGATGGCTACACCTTC.

The rearrangement links TRBV5-1 to TRBJ1-4, with a tentative D call TRBD1 (6 bases). V lost 2 bases, J lost 6 bases, and 14 bases lay in between. The germline V gene encodes CDR1 SGHRS and CDR2 YFSETQ. The CDR3 totals 15 residues. The CDR3, as DNA: TGCGCCAGCAGCTTATCGGGGGCGCATCATGAAAAACTGTTTTTT. It encodes CASSLSGAHHEKLFF.

There are a few counts of this clonotype. V is TRBV2 and J is TRBJ2-7; D is uncertain. The CDR3 consists of 14 residues. The V end lost 5 bases, the J end lost 5 bases, and 16 bases lay between the germline ends. Germline V gene data show CDR1 as SNHLY and CDR2 as FYNNEI. The chain's CDR3 is CASSPILRVHEQYF. The CDR3 DNA is TGTGCCAGCAGTCCTATACTTCGGGTCCACGAGCAGTACTTC.

The table lists this clonotype with a few counts. The chain is built from TRBV28 and TRBJ1-5; tentatively, D is TRBD1 (5 bases). Germline CDR1 is MDHEN and CDR2 is SYDVKM. The CDR3 length is 15 residues. V lost 1 base and J 4 bases, leaving 11 bases between the germline ends. CDR3 bases: TGTGCCAGCAGTTTATTATCAGGGAATAATCAGCCCCAGCATTTT. This translates into CASSLLSGNNQPQHF.

This clonotype was seen a single time. The chain carries TRBV11-2 and TRBJ2-5, with D hard to call. This CDR3 contains 14 residues. Trimming took off 3 bases at V and 2 bases at J, with 10 bases between the two ends. Germline-derived CDR1 and CDR2 are SGHAT and FQNNGV. CDR3 residues: CASSFYSRQETQYF. The CDR3 region has the DNA TGTGCCAGCAGCTTCTATAGCAGACAAGAGACCCAGTACTTC.

This clonotype was found a few times. V usage is TRBV6-1 and J usage is TRBJ1-5, with D perhaps TRBD1 (6 bases). This CDR3 is 18 amino acids long. Germline values: CDR1 MNHNS, CDR2 SASEGT. Trimming removed 5 bases at V and 0 bases at J, with 20 bases between. The CDR3 bases are TGTGCCAGCAGTCCTATGTGGGGGGGCCCCCGTAGCAATCAGCCCCAGCATTTT. Translated: CASSPMWGGPRSNQPQHF.